This T cell receptor beta chain stems from a study of human T cells and chemical hapten exposure. Study-wide context: Skin of the upper inner arm, roughly 2 cm by roughly 2 cm, received 2% DPC for sensitization.

Whole-study findings and limits: DPC sensitization left the count of TCRs above 1 in 1000 unchanged.

The CDR3 consists of 12 residues. The V end lost 5 bases, the J end lost 4 bases, and 9 bases lay between the germline ends. Germline lookup yields CDR1 ENHRY and CDR2 SYGVKD. Using its own MiXCR run on the RACE reads, TCRdb lists one record per CDR3 protein. The sample has about 170,000 distinct CDR3 sequences, 25% to 35% seen once. Time point: patch test 3, about 24 weeks after DPC sensitization. The treatment was: therapeutic diphenylcyclopropenone sensitization with weekly scalp DPC. This clonotype was recorded only once. The antigen remains undetermined. The sample consisted of whole blood, taken in connection with sensitization to the hapten diphenylcyclopropenone (DPC). This sequence joins TRBV10-3 and TRBJ2-7; possibly TRBD1 for D (5 bases). The TCR was taken from a woman aged 18-29 years with alopecia areata. Some clones in this sample may be carry-over from other donors' samples. The chain's CDR3 is CAISHTGYEQYF. For the CDR3, the DNA is TGTGCCATCAGTCACACAGGTTACGAGCAGTACTTC.